This section outlines one TCR beta chain sequence together with its context. These data are taken from a study of blood T cell repertoires in COVID-19. CDR1 is SQVTM and CDR2 is ANQGSEA in the germline V gene. This CDR3 region has 16 residues. V shed 1 base and J 4 bases; nucleotides not matched to a gene: 10. Profiled with immunoSEQ multiplex PCR; TCRdb holds only in-frame clones, not every one. Among 150,000 to 200,000 clones listed, 89% were seen once. This rearrangement joins TRBV29-1 to TRBJ2-3; 8 positions match TRBD2. The sequenced sample consisted of PBMCs or T cells enriched from blood (not recorded which). The TCR comes from a woman aged 40 to 50 with acute COVID-19. The CDR3 sequence is CSVEATSGGGADTQYF. Here the CDR3 DNA reads TGCAGCGTTGAAGCCACCAGCGGGGGTGGTGCAGATACGCAGTATTTT.